This T cell receptor beta chain was observed in a study of siplizumab effects on memory and regulatory T cells. Study-wide points: Memory cells seemed less diverse than naive T cells, which also seemed major contributors to the alloresponse.

As regards this clone: Its antigen is not identified.

Germline values: CDR1 SGHNT, CDR2 YYREEE (reference sequence). V lost 3 bases and J 3 bases, leaving 9 bases between the germline ends. CDR3 size: 13 residues. Data came from immunoSEQ multiplex PCR; TCRdb stores just in-frame clones and leaves some out. The sample yields 26,000 or so clones, approximately 82% seen once. The sequencing input was memory CD4+ T cells sorted from blood. The sequence was collected from a human donor in good health. The gene calls are TRBV5-4 and TRBJ1-1, with D tentatively TRBD1 (5 bases). As DNA, the CDR3 is TGTGCCAGCAGCTGGGACGGTCACACTGAAGCTTTCTTT. As protein: CASSWDGHTEAFF.